The following is a TCR gamma chain sequence with its context. The CDR3 totals 13 residues. The germline gives CDR1 EGSTGY, CDR2 YDSYTSSV. With 4 bases clipped from V and 7 bases from J, the junction kept 10 bases outside the gene matches. TCRdb re-called clones from the PCR reads via CATT. The sample lists almost 3,000 gamma-chain clones; around 5.2% were seen once. The source of the sample is a study of human gamma delta and Vdelta1 T cells. The sample taken for sequencing was naive CD27+ Vdelta1 gamma-delta T cells from blood. The source of this sequence is a human donor in good health. J is TRGJ1 or TRGJ2 and V is TRGV4. The CDR3 DNA reads TGTGCCACCTGGGACGCAAGGCGGTATAAGAAACTCTTT. This gives the protein CATWDARRYKKLF.